This TCR beta chain was sequenced in a study of blood T cell repertoires in COVID-19. Measured with immunoSEQ multiplex PCR; TCRdb has only the in-frame clones, and not every one. The data show 110,000 to 150,000 clones, around 83% seen once. This clone was seen only once. Enrollees, about 18 to 89 years old, lived in some 24 US areas. Recovered status applied to Cohort 3 donors who had two consecutive negative PCRs. It also applied to those with clearance or with symptom resolution. Sequencing input: PBMCs or T cells enriched from blood (not recorded which). The sequence was collected from a man in his fifties who had recovered from COVID-19.

CDR3: CASSLEGPWSSYNEQFF. CDR3 coding DNA: TGTGCCAGCAGCTTAGAGGGGCCTTGGAGCTCCTACAATGAGCAGTTCTTC. The rearrangement uses TRBV7-8 and TRBJ2-1; perhaps TRBD1 as D (5 bases). Germline V gene lookup returns CDR1 SGHVS and CDR2 FQNEAQ. The CDR3 spans 17 residues. The V and J ends lost 1 base and 0 bases respectively, with 13 bases between them.